A single sample is the source of the 27 T cell receptor beta chains below, sequenced in a study of vaccination and CD4 T cells after COVID-19. With the Oncomine TCR Beta short-read assay, DNA from cultured CD4+ T cells was sequenced. TCRdb called the PCR reads again in MiXCR, with one record for every CDR3 protein. Seen here are about 14,000 distinct CDR3 sequences, around half observed once, and the top ten hold roughly 4.2%. The treatment was: roughly 10-day PBMC culture with coronavirus spike peptide pools or control peptides (ViraFEST assay). Their target antigens are unknown. Sequenced material: CD4+ T cells from blood, cultured in vitro, taken before SARS-CoV-2 vaccination. These TCRs come from a human donor who had recovered from COVID-19.

The chain employs TRBV7-9 and TRBJ2-5; the match to TRBD1 covers 7 bases. The J segment lost 1 base and the V segment lost 4 bases, leaving 12 bases of the junction unmatched. The CDR3 runs to 17 residues. In germline, CDR1 is SEHNR, CDR2 FQNEAQ (reference sequence). This CDR3 is CASSWAGRYRGQETQYF. The CDR3 bases are TGTGCCAGCAGCTGGGCAGGGCGTTACAGGGGCCAAGAGACCCAGTACTTC.

This clonotype has a handful of counts. This chain connects TRBV7-3 to TRBJ1-2, with 10 positions matching TRBD1. V dropped 0 bases and J dropped 7; count of bases not matched to a gene: 5. CDR1 SGHTA and CDR2 FQGTGA come from the germline V gene. The CDR3 is 15 residues long. The CDR3 here is CASSLTGTGERGYTF. CDR3 bases: TGTGCCAGCAGCTTAACCGGGACAGGGGAACGTGGCTACACCTTC.

By share, this clonotype ranks as medium-sized. The genes are TRBV18 and TRBJ2-1; the D gene is possibly TRBD1 (5 bases). Germline V gene data show CDR1 as KGHSH and CDR2 as LQKENI. Trimming took 0 bases from V and 0 from J, leaving 9 bases between them. CDR3 size: 16 residues. For the CDR3, the DNA is TGTGCCAGCTCACCACCGGCAGGGTACTCCTACAATGAGCAGTTCTTC. Translated, it gives CASSPPAGYSYNEQFF.

This clonotype occurred a few times. The chain carries TRBV6-1 and TRBJ1-2; D call uncertain. CDR3 length: 14 amino acids. The germline CDR1 and CDR2 sequences are MNHNS and SASEGT. Trimming took 2 bases from V and 4 from J, leaving 11 bases between them. CDR3 in amino acids: CASSEIGEGYGYTF. CDR3 nucleotide sequence: TGTGCCAGCAGTGAAATCGGGGAGGGCTATGGCTACACCTTC.

V usage is TRBV7-9 and J usage is TRBJ1-1, with D possibly being TRBD1 (5 bases). The CDR3 covers 14 residues. Trimming cost V 2 bases and J 7 bases, with 14 bases left between them. Per the germline V gene, CDR1 is SEHNR and CDR2 is FQNEAQ (reference sequence). The CDR3 DNA reads as TGTGCCAGCAGCTTATCGGGGGGAATCATTGAAGCTTTCTTT. Translated, it gives CASSLSGGIIEAFF.

This clonotype was counted once. V gene TRBV11-2 combines with J gene TRBJ2-5, with 8 bases lining up with TRBD1. Germline-derived CDR1 and CDR2 are SGHAT and FQNNGV. The junction had 8 bases not matched to a gene; V was cut back by 5 bases and J by 0 bases. CDR3 length equals 16 residues. CDR3 coding DNA: TGTGCCAGCAGCCTAGGCAAGGACAGGGACCAAGAGACCCAGTACTTC. It is translated as CASSLGKDRDQETQYF.

V and J are TRBV6-1 and TRBJ1-4, with 11 positions matching TRBD1. The germline V gene has CDR1 MNHNS and CDR2 SASEGT. The CDR3 totals 15 residues. Trimming took 6 bases from V and 5 from J; bases not matched to a gene: 5. The CDR3 DNA follows: TGTGCCAGCAGATCCCGGGACAGGGGGAATGAAAAACTGTTTTTT. This sequence encodes CASRSRDRGNEKLFF.

The rearrangement uses TRBV6-5 and TRBJ1-1; a possible D gene is TRBD1 (6 bases). The CDR3 runs 16 residues. Trimming took 2 bases from V and 4 from J, leaving 17 bases between them. CDR1 MNHEY and CDR2 SVGAGI come from the germline V gene. Here the CDR3 DNA reads TGTGCCAGCAGTTACGGGGGGCGGTCCAAGGGCACTGAAGCTTTCTTT. Translating gives CASSYGGRSKGTEAFF.

This chain links TRBV18 with TRBJ2-7; D perhaps matches TRBD1 (5 bases). The CDR3 spans 12 residues. CDR1 KGHSH and CDR2 LQKENI come from the germline V gene. V was clipped by 6 bases and J by 4 bases, with 10 bases between them. The CDR3 DNA reads TGTGCCAGCTCTTGGGGCCAATACGAGCAGTACTTC. Protein sequence: CASSWGQYEQYF.

This clonotype is classed as medium-sized. The genes are TRBV11-3 and TRBJ2-3; D unclear. From germline, CDR1 is SGHNT and CDR2 YENEEA. The CDR3 runs to 15 residues. V dropped 1 base and J dropped 0 bases, with 8 bases sitting between them. CDR3 in amino acids: CASSLVVTSTDTQYF. The CDR3, as DNA: TGTGCCAGCAGCTTAGTGGTGACTAGCACAGATACGCAGTATTTT.

The chain combines TRBV20-1 with TRBJ1-1, with TRBD1 as a possible D gene (5 bases). V was trimmed by 5 bases and J by 2 bases, leaving 30 bases between them. CDR1 is DFQATT and CDR2 is SNEGSKA in the germline V gene (reference sequence). The CDR3 spans 19 residues. The CDR3 region has the DNA TGCAGTGCTCGCCGGGATTACAGGCCAGGGACCATCTTTAACACTGAAGCTTTCTTT. It encodes CSARRDYRPGTIFNTEAFF.

This chain links TRBV27 with TRBJ2-3; D may match TRBD1 or TRBD2 (6 bases each). CDR3 size: 15 residues. The germline V gene has CDR1 MNHEY and CDR2 SMNVEV (reference sequence). Deletions cut 3 bases from V and 5 bases from J, with 15 bases between. The CDR3, as DNA: TGTGCCAGCAGTTTCATCCGGGGGCAGGGAGATACGCAGTATTTT. Encoded protein: CASSFIRGQGDTQYF.

The gene calls are TRBV10-3 and TRBJ1-2; no clear D gene. V was cut by 7 bases and J by 1 base, with 16 bases left in between. CDR1 and CDR2 from the germline V gene are ENHRY and SYGVKD. The CDR3 runs to 15 residues. CDR3 amino acids: CAITEPGESNYGYTF. As DNA, the CDR3 is TGTGCCATCACCGAACCTGGGGAGAGTAACTATGGCTACACCTTC.

This chain uses TRBV6-5 with TRBJ1-1; no clear D. Trimming removed 2 bases from V and 8 bases from J, with 12 bases in between. The CDR3 loop spans 13 amino acids. Germline CDR1 is MNHEY and CDR2 is SVGAGI. CDR3 DNA sequence: TGTGCCAGCAGTTACCCTAGTTCAGAAGAAGCTTTCTTT. Translating gives CASSYPSSEEAFF.

This chain's CDR3 is CSASPLSREKQDTQYF. DNA for the CDR3: TGCAGTGCAAGCCCCCTTTCACGGGAGAAGCAAGATACGCAGTATTTT. The genes are TRBV20-1 and TRBJ2-3; D possibly corresponds to TRBD2 (6 bases). Trimming took 6 bases from V and 5 from J, leaving 24 bases between them. The CDR3 has 16 residues. Germline CDR1 reads DFQATT; CDR2 reads SNEGSKA (reference sequence).

This chain joins TRBV6-2 or TRBV6-3 and TRBJ1-1; D not resolved. Per the germline V gene, CDR1 is MNHEY and CDR2 is SVGEGT. The V gene lost 5 bases and the J gene lost 1 base, with 23 bases spanning the gap. This CDR3 has 18 amino acids. Here the CDR3 DNA reads TGTGCCAGCAGTCCCAATCTCCATTCGACTGGGCGGAACACTGAAGCTTTCTTT. It encodes CASSPNLHSTGRNTEAFF.

The chain combines TRBV6-5 with TRBJ1-1, with a weak D call TRBD1 (5 bases). The germline gives CDR1 MNHEY, CDR2 SVGAGI. The V end was cut by 1 base, the J end by 0 bases, with 24 bases between. The CDR3 is 20 residues long. CDR3 sequence reads: CASSYWKGTAAVPMNTEAFF. The CDR3 DNA is TGTGCCAGCAGTTACTGGAAGGGGACCGCGGCAGTACCCATGAACACTGAAGCTTTCTTT.

This clonotype appeared a few times. The CDR3 is CASSLTELGGYTF. The CDR3 region has the DNA TGTGCCAGCAGTTTAACCGAGCTGGGGGGCTACACCTTC. V gene TRBV27 combines with J gene TRBJ1-2; D is uncertain. V lost 2 bases and J 8 bases, leaving 12 bases between the germline ends. This CDR3 region has 13 residues. The germline gives CDR1 MNHEY, CDR2 SMNVEV (reference sequence).

V gene TRBV7-9 combines with J gene TRBJ2-2; TRBD2 is a possible D gene (6 bases). V lost 5 bases and J lost 3, with 7 bases in between. Germline assignment: CDR1 SEHNR and CDR2 FQNEAQ (reference sequence). CDR3 length: 13 amino acids. The CDR3 loop is CASSRRDTGELFF. DNA of the CDR3: TGTGCCAGCAGCCGGAGGGACACCGGGGAGCTGTTTTTT.

This chain links TRBV28 with TRBJ1-1; 7 bases are a match to TRBD1. Germline assignment: CDR1 MDHEN and CDR2 SYDVKM. There are 15 residues in the CDR3. The V segment lost 3 bases and the J segment 4 bases; nucleotides outside the gene matches: 8. The CDR3 here is CASSFGDRVITEAFF. CDR3 sequence (DNA): TGTGCCAGCAGTTTTGGTGACAGGGTGATCACTGAAGCTTTCTTT.

CDR3 bases: TGCAGTGCTAGTTCCGGGGGCGTCCGCGGCACTGAAGCTTTCTTT. Protein product: CSASSGGVRGTEAFF. This chain uses TRBV20-1 with TRBJ1-1, with D possibly matching TRBD1 (6 bases). CDR1 and CDR2 from the germline V gene are DFQATT and SNEGSKA (reference sequence). CDR3 size: 15 residues. Trimming removed 3 bases at V and 4 bases at J, with 18 bases between.

Written as DNA, the CDR3 is TGTGCCAGCAGCTTACTTGTGACCACCTACGAGCAGTACTTC. Its protein product is CASSLLVTTYEQYF. The genes are TRBV7-2 and TRBJ2-7; no clear D gene. V gave up 2 bases and J gave up 2 bases, with 10 bases separating them. From germline, CDR1 is SGHTA and CDR2 FQGNSA. CDR3 length equals 14 residues.

The table lists this clonotype with a few counts. An end of the junction differs from the germline gene, which may be a read error. The V and J genes are TRBV5-3 and TRBJ1-2, with D possibly TRBD1 on 5 matching bases. TRBV5-3 is an ORF, and what it does is uncertain. The CDR3 contains 15 residues. The CDR3 DNA is TGTGCCAGCAGCTTGGTGGGGCAAGCTAACTATGGCTACACCTTC. Protein sequence: CASSLVGQANYGYTF.

The rearrangement links TRBV6-1 to TRBJ1-1, with D unclear. Trimming took off 2 bases at V and 1 base at J, with 20 bases between the two ends. The CDR3 covers 18 residues. Germline CDR1 reads MNHNS; CDR2 reads SASEGT. The CDR3 region is CASSEIKIRRETNTEAFF. The DNA of the CDR3 is TGTGCCAGCAGTGAAATTAAGATTCGAAGGGAAACGAACACTGAAGCTTTCTTT.

The V gene is TRBV4-3, the J gene TRBJ1-5; D is unclear. The V end lost 2 bases, the J end lost 9 bases, and 5 bases lay between the germline ends. This CDR3 spans 11 amino acids. In germline, CDR1 is LGHNA, CDR2 YSLEER. This CDR3 reads CASSQFRPQHF. CDR3 nucleotide sequence: TGCGCCAGCAGCCAATTTCGGCCCCAGCATTTT.

The CDR3 region is CSASYLMGMGNQPQHF. In DNA, the CDR3 is TGCAGTGCTAGCTACCTGATGGGGATGGGCAATCAGCCCCAGCATTTT. The chain employs TRBV20-1 and TRBJ1-5; the D is unclear. The CDR3 length is 16 residues. The V gene lost 3 bases and the J gene lost 2 bases, with 17 bases spanning the gap. Germline values: CDR1 DFQATT, CDR2 SNEGSKA (reference sequence).

As DNA, the CDR3 is TGTGCCAGCACAGGGGGGGCTATTAACAATCAGCCCCAGCATTTT. Protein: CASTGGAINNQPQHF. The chain recombines TRBV6-2 or TRBV6-3 with TRBJ1-5; 7 bases map to TRBD1. Germline values: CDR1 MNHEY, CDR2 SVGEGT. Trimming removed 7 bases from V and 3 bases from J; junction bases left unmatched: 9. This CDR3 is built from 15 residues.